A selection of T cell receptor beta chains follows, all from one sample in a study of shared clonotypes between healthy human individuals. Method: immunoSEQ multiplex PCR; TCRdb's copy keeps in-frame clones and lacks some. The sample gives about 2.3 million clones, 85% to 95% of which show up once; about 0.39% is in the top ten. The sequenced sample consisted of naive CD4+ T cells from PBMCs. These receptors came from a man in his late teens or twenties in good health. Some clones in this sample may be carry-over from other donors' samples. The CDR3 runs from the conserved cysteine through the conserved F or W. The order of the fields is V gene, J gene, clone size, CDR3 protein. Size is omitted from some rows. Given values are once, few, many or a class for expanded clones.

v_gene: TRBV9
j_gene: TRBJ2-3
abundance: .
CDR3aa: CASSPRAGGTDTQYF

v_gene: TRBV5-1
j_gene: TRBJ1-1
abundance: few
CDR3aa: CASSLYPGENTEAFF

v_gene: TRBV6-6
j_gene: TRBJ2-1
abundance: .
CDR3aa: CASSRLAGGSFF

v_gene: TRBV5-1
j_gene: TRBJ1-1
abundance: .
CDR3aa: CASSLSAGAKNTEAFF

v_gene: TRBV18
j_gene: TRBJ2-5
abundance: .
CDR3aa: CASSPGQGETQYF

v_gene: TRBV28
j_gene: TRBJ2-5
abundance: .
CDR3aa: CASSALTGLETQYF

v_gene: TRBV18
j_gene: TRBJ2-5
abundance: .
CDR3aa: CASGEETQYF

v_gene: TRBV9
j_gene: TRBJ2-3
abundance: .
CDR3aa: CASSIAGVITDTQYF

v_gene: TRBV5-4
j_gene: TRBJ1-2
abundance: .
CDR3aa: CASSLVSRGNGYTF

v_gene: TRBV7-2
j_gene: TRBJ2-1
abundance: once
CDR3aa: CASSPLGTSMNEQFF

v_gene: TRBV6-5
j_gene: TRBJ2-7
abundance: .
CDR3aa: CASSYSTQGAYEQYF

v_gene: TRBV5-4
j_gene: TRBJ2-2
abundance: .
CDR3aa: CASSLGTPRTGELFF

v_gene: TRBV18
j_gene: TRBJ2-3
abundance: .
CDR3aa: CASSPRRSTDTQYF

v_gene: TRBV28
j_gene: TRBJ2-6
abundance: .
CDR3aa: CASSLSGSLSGANVLTF

v_gene: TRBV5-5
j_gene: TRBJ2-3
abundance: once
CDR3aa: CASSPPSGSITDTQYF

v_gene: TRBV28
j_gene: TRBJ2-7
abundance: .
CDR3aa: CASSYLGGRDEQYF

v_gene: TRBV5-3
j_gene: TRBJ1-4
abundance: .
CDR3aa: CARPRDGTNEKLFF

v_gene: TRBV28
j_gene: TRBJ2-1
abundance: .
CDR3aa: CASRFARASNEQFF

v_gene: TRBV29-1
j_gene: TRBJ2-5
abundance: .
CDR3aa: CSVGEGRETQYF

v_gene: TRBV10-3
j_gene: TRBJ2-7
abundance: .
CDR3aa: CAISESEGWGEPAYEQYF

v_gene: TRBV28
j_gene: TRBJ1-1
abundance: once
CDR3aa: CASSFVGGTEAFF

v_gene: TRBV19
j_gene: TRBJ1-5
abundance: .
CDR3aa: CASQRGRGNFQPQHF

v_gene: TRBV5-4
j_gene: TRBJ2-5
abundance: .
CDR3aa: CASSFSKETQYF

v_gene: TRBV18
j_gene: TRBJ2-3
abundance: .
CDR3aa: CASSPNRGSQDTQYF

v_gene: TRBV2
j_gene: TRBJ2-7
abundance: .
CDR3aa: CASRDRDYEQYF

v_gene: TRBV18
j_gene: TRBJ2-7
abundance: .
CDR3aa: CASSPQGRNYEQYF

v_gene: TRBV5-6
j_gene: TRBJ1-1
abundance: .
CDR3aa: CASSWETGLNTEAFF